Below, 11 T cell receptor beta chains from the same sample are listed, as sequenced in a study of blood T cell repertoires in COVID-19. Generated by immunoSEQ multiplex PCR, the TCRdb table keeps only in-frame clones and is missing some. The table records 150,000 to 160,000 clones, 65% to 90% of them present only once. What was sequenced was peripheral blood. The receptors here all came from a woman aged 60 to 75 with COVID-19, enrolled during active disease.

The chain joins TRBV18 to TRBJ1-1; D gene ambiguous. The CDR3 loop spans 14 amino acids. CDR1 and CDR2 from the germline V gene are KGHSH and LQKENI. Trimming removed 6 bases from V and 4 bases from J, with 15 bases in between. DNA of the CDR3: TGTGCCAGCTCCCGAACCCCGGGATCCACTGAAGCTTTCTTT. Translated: CASSRTPGSTEAFF.

The CDR3 spells CASSSQGAGNTEAFF. The DNA for the CDR3 is TGTGCCAGCAGCTCACAGGGGGCTGGGAACACTGAAGCTTTCTTT. This rearrangement joins TRBV5-5 to TRBJ1-1; TRBD1 aligns across 9 bases. Looked up from germline, CDR1 is SGHKS and CDR2 is YYEKEE (reference sequence). This CDR3 has 15 amino acids. V was clipped by 3 bases and J by 1 base; unmatched bases: 4.

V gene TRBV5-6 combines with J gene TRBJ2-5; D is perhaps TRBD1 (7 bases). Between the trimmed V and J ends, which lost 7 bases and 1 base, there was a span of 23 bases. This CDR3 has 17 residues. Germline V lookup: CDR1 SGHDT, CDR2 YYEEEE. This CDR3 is CASAEGAGGSRQETQYF. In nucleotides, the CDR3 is TGTGCCAGCGCCGAAGGGGCAGGGGGGTCACGCCAAGAGACCCAGTACTTC.

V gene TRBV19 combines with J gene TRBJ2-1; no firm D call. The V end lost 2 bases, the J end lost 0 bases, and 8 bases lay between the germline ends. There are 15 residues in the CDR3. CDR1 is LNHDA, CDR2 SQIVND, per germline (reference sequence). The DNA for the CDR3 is TGTGCCAGTAGTATATCCAGAAGCTCCTACAATGAGCAGTTCTTC. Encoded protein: CASSISRSSYNEQFF. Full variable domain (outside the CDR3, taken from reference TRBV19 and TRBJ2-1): DGGITQSPKYLFRKEGQNVTLSCEQNLNHDAMYWYRQDPGQGLRLIYYSQIVNDFQKGDIAEGYSVSREKKESFPLTVTSAQKNPTAFYLCASSISRSSYNEQFFGPGTRLTVL.

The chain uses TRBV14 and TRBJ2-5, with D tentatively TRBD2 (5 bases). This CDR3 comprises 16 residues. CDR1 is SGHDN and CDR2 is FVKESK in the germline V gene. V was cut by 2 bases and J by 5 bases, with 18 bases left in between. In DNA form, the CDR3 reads TGTGCCAGCAGCCAACCAACAGCCTCGCGGGCCGAGACCCAGTACTTC. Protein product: CASSQPTASRAETQYF. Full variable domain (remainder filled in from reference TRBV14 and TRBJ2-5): EAGVTQFPSHSVIEKGQTVTLRCDPISGHDNLYWYRRVMGKEIKFLLHFVKESKQDESGMPNNRFLAERTGGTYSTLKVQPAELEDSGVYFCASSQPTASRAETQYFGPGTRLLVL.

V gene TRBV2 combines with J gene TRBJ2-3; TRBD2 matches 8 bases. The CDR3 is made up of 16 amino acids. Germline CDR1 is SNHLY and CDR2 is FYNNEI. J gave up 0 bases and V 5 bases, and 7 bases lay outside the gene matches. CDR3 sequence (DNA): TGTGCCAGCAGTTTTAAGCGGGGGCCAAGCACAGATACGCAGTATTTT. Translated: CASSFKRGPSTDTQYF.

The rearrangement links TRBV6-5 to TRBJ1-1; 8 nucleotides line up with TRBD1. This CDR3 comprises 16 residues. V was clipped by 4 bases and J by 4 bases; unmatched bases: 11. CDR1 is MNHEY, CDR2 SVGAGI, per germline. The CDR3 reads CASSSPGRGPRTEAFF. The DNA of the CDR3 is TGTGCCAGCAGTTCCCCGGGCAGGGGGCCACGCACTGAAGCTTTCTTT.

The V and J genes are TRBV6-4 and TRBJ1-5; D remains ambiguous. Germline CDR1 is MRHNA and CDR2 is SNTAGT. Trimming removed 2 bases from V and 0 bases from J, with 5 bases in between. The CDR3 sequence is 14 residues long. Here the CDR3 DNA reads TGTGCCAGCAGTGACAGCTATAGCAATCAGCCCCAGCATTTT. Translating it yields CASSDSYSNQPQHF.

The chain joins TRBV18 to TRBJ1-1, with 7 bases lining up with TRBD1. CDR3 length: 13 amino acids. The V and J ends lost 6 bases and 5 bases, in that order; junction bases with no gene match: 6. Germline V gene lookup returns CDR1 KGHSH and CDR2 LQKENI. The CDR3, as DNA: TGTGCCAGCTCTCGGGACAGTGAGACTGAAGCTTTCTTT. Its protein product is CASSRDSETEAFF.

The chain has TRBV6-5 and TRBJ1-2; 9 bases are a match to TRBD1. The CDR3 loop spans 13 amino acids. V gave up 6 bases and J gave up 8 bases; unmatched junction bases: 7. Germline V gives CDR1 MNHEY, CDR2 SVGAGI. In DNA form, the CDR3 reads TGTGCCAGCAGGATACAGGGGGCTCAAGGCTACACCTTC. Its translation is CASRIQGAQGYTF.

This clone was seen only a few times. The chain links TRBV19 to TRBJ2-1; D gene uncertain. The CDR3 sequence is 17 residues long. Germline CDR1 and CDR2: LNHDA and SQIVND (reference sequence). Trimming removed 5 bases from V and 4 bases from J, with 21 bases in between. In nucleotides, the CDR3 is TGTGCCAGTAGTCCTCGCACGGTGGTTCGCGGTTACAATGAGCAGTTCTTC. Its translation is CASSPRTVVRGYNEQFF. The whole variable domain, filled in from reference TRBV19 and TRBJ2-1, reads DGGITQSPKYLFRKEGQNVTLSCEQNLNHDAMYWYRQDPGQGLRLIYYSQIVNDFQKGDIAEGYSVSREKKESFPLTVTSAQKNPTAFYLCASSPRTVVRGYNEQFFGPGTRLTVL.